One and the same sample provided the 5 T cell receptor beta chains below, sequenced in a study of early T cells in non-severe SARS-CoV-2 infection. TCRdb re-called the 5' RACE reads with MiXCR, one entry per CDR3 protein. The profile shows roughly 97,000 distinct CDR3 sequences, 11% of them singletons. The sequenced sample was whole blood, obtained at baseline. The receptor set was obtained from an adult who was a healthcare worker with PCR-confirmed SARS-CoV-2 infection or an uninfected control (not recorded which).

This clonotype was observed a handful of times. This sequence joins TRBV2 and TRBJ2-3; D is perhaps TRBD1 (5 bases). The germline gives CDR1 SNHLY, CDR2 FYNNEI. This CDR3 is 12 amino acids long. The germline V and J ends were trimmed by 7 bases and 6 bases, with 11 bases remaining between them. CDR3 region: CASTGWGDTQYF. The CDR3 nucleotides are TGTGCCAGCACTGGGTGGGGCGATACGCAGTATTTT.

The chain has TRBV4-1 and TRBJ2-7, with 8 bases matching TRBD2. Trimming at V came to 3 bases and at J to 5 bases, leaving 15 bases not matched to a gene. This CDR3 is built from 17 residues. CDR1 and CDR2 from the germline V gene are MGHRA and YSYEKL. The CDR3 here is CASSHLDMGTGGHEQYF. Written as DNA, the CDR3 is TGCGCCAGCAGCCATCTCGATATGGGAACGGGAGGGCACGAGCAGTACTTC.

This clonotype came up many times. J is TRBJ1-1 and V is TRBV6-6, with TRBD1 matching 9 bases. V gave up 6 bases and J gave up 3 bases; unmatched junction bases: 5. This CDR3 has 14 amino acids. Germline assignment: CDR1 MNHNY and CDR2 SVGAGI (reference sequence). The CDR3: CASSYRGRDTEAFF. CDR3 DNA: TGTGCCAGCAGCTACAGGGGGCGGGACACTGAAGCTTTCTTT.

In this sample, this clonotype turned up a few times. The V gene is TRBV7-9, the J gene TRBJ1-1; D may be TRBD1 (5 bases). Germline CDR1 is SEHNR and CDR2 is FQNEAQ (reference sequence). The CDR3 covers 11 residues. Trimming took off 11 bases at V and 7 bases at J, with 14 bases between the two ends. The CDR3 nucleotides read TGTGCCGGACGAGGGGCCGGTGAAGCTTTCTTT. It encodes CAGRGAGEAFF.

This clonotype appeared many times. The chain joins TRBV29-1 to TRBJ2-1; 11 positions agree with TRBD2. The V and J ends lost 5 bases and 4 bases, in that order; junction bases with no gene match: 4. Germline CDR1 SQVTM, CDR2 ANQGSEA. This CDR3 comprises 14 residues. The CDR3 loop is CSVTRLAGYNEQFF. In nucleotides, the CDR3 is TGCAGCGTTACCCGACTAGCGGGATACAATGAGCAGTTCTTC.